The present T cell receptor beta chain was sequenced within a study of blood T cell repertoires in COVID-19. CDR1 and CDR2 (germline): SGHRS, YFSETQ. J gave up 2 bases and V 0 bases, and 3 bases lay outside the gene matches. This CDR3 spans 15 amino acids. Assay: immunoSEQ multiplex PCR; the TCRdb copy retains only in-frame clones and omits some. This sample carries over 75,000 clones, 80% of them seen once, and the ten largest clones take roughly 8.2%. This receptor was taken from a man between 45 and 60 years old who had recovered from COVID-19. Sequencing used peripheral blood. This chain links TRBV5-1 with TRBJ2-3, with 7 bases that match TRBD1. The CDR3: CASSLVDRATDTQYF. CDR3 coding DNA: TGCGCCAGCAGCTTGGTCGACAGGGCCACAGATACGCAGTATTTT.